Shown below are 19 T cell receptor beta chains from a single sample sequenced in a study of beta chain features in type 1 diabetes. No antigen has been assigned to these receptors. The study, taken as a whole, reports: TCRB CDR3s from Type 1 diabetes patients were moderately but significantly shorter in all four CD4+ subsets.

The whole isolated RNA underwent reverse transcription, so sequencing captured expressed TCRB transcripts. The protocol was immunoSEQ multiplex PCR, while the TCRdb copy is restricted to in-frame clones and leaves out a portion. The table includes roughly 340,000 clones, roughly an eighth detected once. Sequencing used naive CD4+ T cells from blood. Source of these receptors: a woman under 30 with type 1 diabetes.

This clone was recorded a few times. The chain joins TRBV4-1 to TRBJ2-2; possibly TRBD1 for D (5 bases). Germline lookup yields CDR1 MGHRA and CDR2 YSYEKL. Trimming took off 5 bases at V and 4 bases at J, with 11 bases between the two ends. The CDR3 consists of 14 residues. Here the CDR3 DNA reads TGCGCCAGCAGCTCCCTAGGGGTCACCGGGGAGCTGTTTTTT. As protein: CASSSLGVTGELFF.

The V call is TRBV7-2, the J call TRBJ1-1; tentatively, D is TRBD1 (6 bases). CDR1 and CDR2 (germline): SGHTA, FQGNSA. This CDR3 region has 15 residues. V shed 6 bases and J shed 3 bases, with 17 bases lying between them. The CDR3 reads CASSLGGRPDTEAFF. The CDR3 DNA reads as TGTGCCAGCAGTCTCGGGGGGCGCCCGGACACTGAAGCTTTCTTT.

The V call is TRBV27, the J call TRBJ2-2, with a weak D call TRBD2 (6 bases). V gave up 7 bases and J gave up 1 base, with 10 bases separating them. CDR3 length equals 14 residues. Germline V gives CDR1 MNHEY, CDR2 SMNVEV (reference sequence). The CDR3 sequence: CASTWRENTGELFF. The CDR3 DNA reads as TGTGCCAGCACTTGGCGGGAGAACACCGGGGAGCTGTTTTTT.

The chain is built from TRBV16 and TRBJ1-4; a weak D match, TRBD1 (5 bases). Trimming removed 5 bases at V and 5 bases at J, with 12 bases between. Germline CDR1 KGHSY, CDR2 FQNENV. CDR3 length equals 14 residues. For the CDR3, the DNA is TGTGCCAGCAGCGTGATTGACAGAAATGAAAAACTGTTTTTT. Translating gives CASSVIDRNEKLFF.

This clone was observed a handful of times. The rearrangement links TRBV5-1 to TRBJ1-1; TRBD1 matches 9 bases. The V segment lost 4 bases and the J segment 8 bases; nucleotides outside the gene matches: 12. The CDR3 consists of 15 residues. Per germline, CDR1 SGHRS and CDR2 YFSETQ. The CDR3, as DNA: TGCGCCAGCAGCGGCGGGACAGGGCCATTCACGGAAGCTTTCTTT. Amino acid sequence: CASSGGTGPFTEAFF. The whole variable domain, remainder taken from reference TRBV5-1 and TRBJ1-1, is KAGVTQTPRYLIKTRGQQVTLSCSPISGHRSVSWYQQTPGQGLQFLFEYFSETQRNKGNFPGRFSGRQFSNSRSEMNVSTLELGDSALYLCASSGGTGPFTEAFFGQGTRLTVV.

The sample holds a few counts of this clone. V and J are TRBV4-3 and TRBJ1-1; D remains ambiguous. This CDR3 spans 15 amino acids. Trimming stripped 1 base from V and 1 base from J, with 10 bases between. Per germline, CDR1 LGHNA and CDR2 YSLEER. The CDR3 bases are TGCGCCAGCAGCCAAGGGTCACAGAAGAACACTGAAGCTTTCTTT. Translated, it gives CASSQGSQKNTEAFF.

The chain is built from TRBV14 and TRBJ2-2; 7 bases match TRBD2. The V gene's germline CDR1 is SGHDN and CDR2 FVKESK. J lost 5 bases, V lost 2 bases, and 5 bases had no gene match. The CDR3 length is 15 residues. This CDR3 is CASSQQRDLTGELFF. In DNA, the CDR3 is TGTGCCAGCAGCCAACAGCGGGATCTAACCGGGGAGCTGTTTTTT.

This clone was seen a few times. This sequence joins TRBV18 and TRBJ1-1, with TRBD1 as a possible D gene (5 bases). Germline values: CDR1 KGHSH, CDR2 LQKENI. V was pared by 6 bases and J by 1 base, with 12 bases between. This CDR3 has 14 residues. The CDR3 bases are TGTGCCAGCTCCGTTGGGGCCGAGAACACTGAAGCTTTCTTT. This sequence encodes CASSVGAENTEAFF. The full variable domain, with the rest looked up from reference TRBV18 and TRBJ1-1, is NAGVMQNPRHLVRRRGQEARLRCSPMKGHSHVYWYRQLPEEGLKFMVYLQKENIIDESGMPKERFSAEFPKEGPSILRIQQVVRGDSAAYFCASSVGAENTEAFFGQGTRLTVV.

With respect to this clone: Other nucleotide sequences from this sample produce the same CDR3. The chain has TRBV18 and TRBJ2-7; tentative D call: TRBD2 (5 bases). V dropped 0 bases and J dropped 1 base, with 7 bases sitting between them. Germline V gene sequence: CDR1 KGHSH, CDR2 LQKENI. This CDR3 has 14 amino acids. Written as DNA, the CDR3 is TGTGCCAGCTCACCACCAGGGAGTTCCTACGAGCAGTACTTC. Protein: CASSPPGSSYEQYF.

This clone was picked up a small number of times. This chain connects TRBV5-1 to TRBJ2-7; 10 bases agree with TRBD1. CDR1 is SGHRS, CDR2 YFSETQ, per germline. The CDR3 is 15 residues long. With V trimmed by 4 bases and J by 2 bases, 6 bases remained unmatched. The CDR3 DNA reads as TGCGCCAGCAGCCCAGGACAGGGGGGTGCCTACGAGCAGTACTTC. It is translated as CASSPGQGGAYEQYF.

The chain couples TRBV10-3 to TRBJ2-2, with a tentative D call TRBD1 (5 bases). V gave up 11 bases and J gave up 6 bases, with 19 bases separating them. Per the germline V gene, CDR1 is ENHRY and CDR2 is SYGVKD. This CDR3 has 14 residues. CDR3 loop: CASKNGQGPGELFF. The DNA for the CDR3 is TGTGCCTCGAAAAACGGTCAGGGTCCCGGGGAGCTGTTTTTT.

J is TRBJ1-5 and V is TRBV19, with 7 nucleotides matching TRBD1. Germline V gene sequence: CDR1 LNHDA, CDR2 SQIVND (reference sequence). With V trimmed by 6 bases and J by 5 bases, 7 bases remained unmatched. The CDR3 runs 14 residues. CDR3 loop: CASSTGVGDQPQHF. CDR3 nucleotide sequence: TGTGCCAGTAGCACAGGGGTAGGAGATCAGCCCCAGCATTTT.

This clone appeared a few times. V and J are TRBV4-3 and TRBJ2-3; perhaps TRBD2 as D (6 bases). Germline V gene data show CDR1 as LGHNA and CDR2 as YSLEER. V gave up 1 base and J gave up 5 bases, with 7 bases separating them. The CDR3 loop spans 13 amino acids. The CDR3, as DNA: TGCGCCAGCAGCCAAGTCGGGGGAGATACGCAGTATTTT. It is translated as CASSQVGGDTQYF.

This clone was seen only a few times. J is TRBJ2-5 and V is TRBV9; no reliable D call. Trimming cost V 3 bases and J 0 bases, with 9 bases left between them. This CDR3 is 14 amino acids long. Germline-derived CDR1 and CDR2 are SGDLS and YYNGEE. In DNA form, the CDR3 reads TGTGCCAGCAGCGCTTCTCTTCACCAAGAGACCCAGTACTTC. This gives the protein CASSASLHQETQYF. Full variable domain (rest looked up from reference TRBV9 and TRBJ2-5): DSGVTQTPKHLITATGQRVTLRCSPRSGDLSVYWYQQSLDQGLQFLIQYYNGEERAKGNILERFSAQQFPDLHSELNLSSLELGDSALYFCASSASLHQETQYFGPGTRLLVL.

This clone turned up a few times. CDR3 in DNA: TGTGCCAGCAGCCCCACCCCCGGGACAACCTACGAGCAGTACTTC. This sequence encodes CASSPTPGTTYEQYF. The chain recombines TRBV13 with TRBJ2-7; D may be TRBD1 (6 bases). The CDR3 loop spans 15 amino acids. Germline loops: CDR1 PRHDT, CDR2 FYEKMQ (reference sequence). The V gene lost 5 bases and the J gene lost 2 bases, with 16 bases spanning the gap.

This clone has just a few counts. The same CDR3 can be traced to other DNA sequences in this sample. In DNA, the CDR3 is TGTGCCAGCAGTTCGCCGGGACAGTCCTACGAGCAGTACTTC. Encoded protein: CASSSPGQSYEQYF. The chain recombines TRBV28 with TRBJ2-7; 7 bases are shared with TRBD1. The CDR3 covers 14 residues. CDR1 MDHEN and CDR2 SYDVKM come from the germline V gene. J was trimmed by 1 base and V by 4 bases; bases with no gene match: 4.

This clone was detected only a few times. The rearrangement joins TRBV28 to TRBJ1-5; 9 bases map to TRBD1. Germline V gene sequence: CDR1 MDHEN, CDR2 SYDVKM. CDR3 length equals 13 residues. With 8 bases clipped from V and 5 bases from J, the junction kept 4 bases outside the gene matches. CDR3 sequence (DNA): TGTGCCAGCTGGGACAGGGTGGATCAGCCCCAGCATTTT. The encoded protein is CASWDRVDQPQHF.

The V and J genes are TRBV15 and TRBJ2-5; TRBD2 agrees at 7 bases. This CDR3 has 15 amino acids. Germline trimming cut 5 bases from V and 5 bases from J; bases unmatched to any gene: 11. The germline gives CDR1 LNHNV, CDR2 YYDKDF (reference sequence). CDR3 loop: CATSRGWGGGETQYF. The CDR3, as DNA: TGTGCCACCAGCCGCGGTTGGGGGGGTGGGGAGACCCAGTACTTC.

The rearrangement uses TRBV27 and TRBJ2-1; D gene uncertain. The CDR3 covers 14 residues. The V and J ends lost 0 bases and 9 bases respectively, with 12 bases between them. The germline gives CDR1 MNHEY, CDR2 SMNVEV (reference sequence). CDR3 sequence: CASSLSRLVGEQFF. The CDR3 coding sequence is TGTGCCAGCAGTTTATCGCGGCTAGTCGGTGAGCAGTTCTTC.